This T cell receptor (beta chain) was observed in a study of radiotherapy plus CTLA-4 blockade in lung cancer. Study findings and constraints: Response, reportedly, was best predicted by interferon-beta along with early blood T cell clone dynamics.

Focal radiation plus CTLA-4 blockade with ipilimumab was given to patients with chemo-refractory metastatic non-small-cell lung cancer. On this clone itself: Antigen: not known.

Germline V lookup: CDR1 MDHEN, CDR2 SYDVKM. V dropped 2 bases and J dropped 7 bases, with 15 bases sitting between them. This CDR3 region has 15 residues. Here immunoSEQ multiplex PCR was the method, and the copy in TCRdb shows in-frame clones only, minus some. Of approximately 94,000 clones in the sample, around 84% were seen once. Sequenced material: peripheral blood, taken from a patient treated with radiotherapy plus ipilimumab. The TCR comes from a human donor with non-small cell lung cancer that progressed on radiotherapy plus ipilimumab. This chain uses TRBV28 with TRBJ1-5; unclear D gene. The CDR3 nucleotides are TGTGCCAGCAGTTTAAGCCCGGGAATCGGACAGCCCCAGCATTTT. Translating it yields CASSLSPGIGQPQHF.